This T cell receptor beta chain is drawn from a study of T cell changes during pregnancy in multiple sclerosis. Clones were sequenced by immunoSEQ multiplex PCR, and TCRdb holds only the in-frame ones, with some missing. This sample yields under 150,000 clones, of which approximately 96% are seen a single time; around 0.46% belongs to the top ten. This CDR3 contains 14 residues. The ends lost 2 bases at V and 6 bases at J; junction bases unmatched: 7. CDR1 and CDR2 (germline): MNHEY, SVGAGI. The genes are TRBV6-5 and TRBJ2-7, with 7 nucleotides matching TRBD2. The clonotype comes from a female donor with multiple sclerosis, enrolled in a pregnancy study. This specimen consisted of peripheral blood, obtained after pregnancy. The CDR3 reads CASSYGGVLVEQYF. In DNA, the CDR3 is TGTGCCAGCAGTTACGGGGGGGTTCTTGTCGAGCAGTACTTC.